Each of the 24 T cell receptor beta chains below was sequenced from the same sample in a study of identical twins. In TCRdb, the 5' RACE reads were re-called with MiXCR into one record per CDR3 protein. The data show 200,000 or so distinct CDR3 sequences, with around a sixth seen just once and 35% to 45% held by the top ten. These sequences were also reported in another study, on T cells expressing NK-cell markers.

Source material: CD8+ T cells sorted from blood. The receptors were gathered from a woman under 30 in good health.

This clonotype was seen more than once but under ten times. The chain couples TRBV14 to TRBJ1-1, with D tentatively TRBD1 (6 bases). CDR1 is SGHDN, CDR2 FVKESK, per germline. The CDR3 has 15 residues. V was clipped by 1 base and J by 5 bases, with 14 bases between them. Here the CDR3 reads CASSQGRGDWTEAFF. The CDR3 bases are TGTGCCAGCAGCCAAGGCAGGGGTGATTGGACTGAAGCTTTCTTT.

This clonotype occurred a few times. This chain links TRBV20-1 with TRBJ2-1, with unresolved D. V was clipped by 5 bases and J by 1 base, with 15 bases between them. The V gene's germline CDR1 is DFQATT and CDR2 SNEGSKA (reference sequence). This CDR3 spans 15 amino acids. CDR3 nucleotide sequence: TGCAGTGCTCCAAGCCCAGAAACATCCTACAATGAGCAGTTCTTC. It translates to CSAPSPETSYNEQFF.

This clonotype was seen a handful of times. V and J are TRBV14 and TRBJ2-1; D may match TRBD1 or TRBD2 (5 bases each). Per the germline V gene, CDR1 is SGHDN and CDR2 is FVKESK. Between the trimmed V and J ends, which lost 2 bases and 10 bases, there was a span of 18 bases. CDR3 size: 15 residues. The CDR3 DNA is TGTGCCAGCAGCCAAACGATTACCGGGGCCAGAGAGCAGTTCTTC. This gives the protein CASSQTITGAREQFF.

This clonotype was counted only a few times. The chain links TRBV10-2 to TRBJ2-1, with TRBD2 matching 7 bases. Germline V lookup: CDR1 WSHSY, CDR2 SAAADI. Losses at the gene ends were 4 bases for V and 0 bases for J; bases not matched to a gene: 6. The CDR3 length is 16 residues. The CDR3 DNA reads as TGCGCCAGCAGTGGTCTCATAGCGGGCTCCTACAATGAGCAGTTCTTC. It encodes CASSGLIAGSYNEQFF.

The rearrangement links TRBV18 to TRBJ2-1; the D is unclear. This CDR3 has 13 amino acids. Per germline, CDR1 KGHSH and CDR2 LQKENI. V was trimmed by 3 bases and J by 4 bases, leaving 7 bases between them. The CDR3 spells CASSPRVYNEQFF. CDR3 sequence (DNA): TGTGCCAGCTCACCTAGGGTTTACAATGAGCAGTTCTTC.

This clonotype has only a few counts. The rearrangement uses TRBV5-6 and TRBJ2-5; D not certain. CDR3 length: 13 amino acids. Germline V gene data show CDR1 as SGHDT and CDR2 as YYEEEE. V shed 4 bases and J shed 5 bases, with 12 bases lying between them. Here the CDR3 reads CASSPNPSETQYF. The CDR3 DNA reads TGTGCCAGCAGCCCGAACCCTAGTGAGACCCAGTACTTC.

The chain carries TRBV2 and TRBJ2-3; tentatively, D is TRBD2 (5 bases). The CDR3 totals 15 residues. The V gene's germline CDR1 is SNHLY and CDR2 FYNNEI. Trimming removed 1 base from V and 0 bases from J, with 8 bases in between. The CDR3 reads CASSEGVASTDTQYF. DNA for the CDR3: TGTGCCAGCAGTGAAGGGGTAGCGAGCACAGATACGCAGTATTTT.

This chain connects TRBV10-3 to TRBJ2-1; TRBD2 might be the D (5 bases). The CDR3 runs 16 residues. The V end was cut by 0 bases, the J end by 2 bases, with 11 bases between. Germline V gene lookup returns CDR1 ENHRY and CDR2 SYGVKD. In nucleotides, the CDR3 is TGTGCCATCAGTGAGTCGGTAGCGCGCGCCTACAATGAGCAGTTCTTC. Its translation is CAISESVARAYNEQFF.

J is TRBJ2-2 and V is TRBV12-3 or TRBV12-4; 9 positions agree with TRBD2. CDR3 length equals 18 residues. The junction had 17 bases not matched to a gene; V was cut back by 6 bases and J by 6 bases. This chain's CDR3 is CASSPVARGGRAPGELFF. In DNA form, the CDR3 reads TGTGCCAGCAGCCCAGTAGCGAGGGGCGGGAGGGCCCCCGGGGAGCTGTTTTTT.

The chain recombines TRBV7-9 with TRBJ1-2; 7 nucleotides agree with TRBD1. The V segment lost 3 bases and the J segment 6 bases; nucleotides outside the gene matches: 10. Germline loops: CDR1 SEHNR, CDR2 FQNEAQ (reference sequence). The CDR3 has 15 residues. The CDR3 DNA is TGTGCCAGCAGCTTTCTTGAGACAGGGAAAGATGGCTACACCTTC. Translation: CASSFLETGKDGYTF.

This clonotype turned up a few times. This chain joins TRBV9 and TRBJ2-2; D remains unclear. From germline, CDR1 is SGDLS and CDR2 YYNGEE. The CDR3 consists of 17 residues. Trimming took 3 bases from V and 0 from J, leaving 15 bases between them. CDR3 in amino acids: CASSAPGLSTNTGELFF. The CDR3 nucleotides are TGTGCCAGCAGCGCCCCGGGTCTATCAACGAACACCGGGGAGCTGTTTTTT.

This clonotype was seen more than once but under ten times. The chain carries TRBV9 and TRBJ2-3; D is perhaps TRBD2 (7 bases). Per the germline V gene, CDR1 is SGDLS and CDR2 is YYNGEE. This CDR3 contains 15 residues. The V gene lost 0 bases and the J gene lost 4 bases, with 12 bases spanning the gap. The CDR3: CASSVGQGRADTQYF. CDR3 nucleotide sequence: TGTGCCAGCAGCGTAGGGCAGGGGAGGGCAGATACGCAGTATTTT.

This clonotype was detected only a few times. The rearrangement links TRBV20-1 to TRBJ1-5, with 7 bases that match TRBD1. With V trimmed by 6 bases and J by 3 bases, 8 bases remained unmatched. The CDR3 extends over 14 amino acids. CDR1 is DFQATT, CDR2 SNEGSKA, per germline (reference sequence). The CDR3 loop is CSATDRENNQPQHF. The CDR3 nucleotides read TGCAGTGCCACCGACAGGGAAAACAATCAGCCCCAGCATTTT.

This clonotype came up a few times. The chain couples TRBV6-1 to TRBJ1-6; D is uncertain. V was cut by 5 bases and J by 7 bases, with 12 bases left in between. Per germline, CDR1 MNHNS and CDR2 SASEGT. The CDR3 has 14 amino acids. Here the CDR3 reads CASSLSRRNSPLHF. The CDR3 nucleotides are TGTGCCAGCAGTCTATCCAGGAGGAATTCACCCCTCCACTTT.

This clonotype has just a few counts. V is TRBV5-1 and J is TRBJ1-6, with 12 bases that match TRBD1. Germline CDR1 is SGHRS and CDR2 is YFSETQ. The CDR3 covers 15 residues. V shed 4 bases and J 8 bases; nucleotides not matched to a gene: 4. The CDR3 DNA sequence: TGCGCCAGCAGCACGGGACAGGGGGCGGATTCACCCCTCCACTTT. Translating it yields CASSTGQGADSPLHF.

This clonotype has just one count. The V gene is TRBV15, the J gene TRBJ2-1; 7 bases line up with TRBD1. The CDR3 sequence is 16 residues long. Germline V gives CDR1 LNHNV, CDR2 YYDKDF (reference sequence). Losses at the gene ends were 3 bases for V and 6 bases for J; bases not matched to a gene: 11. This chain's CDR3 is CATSSTGTDKINEQFF. The CDR3 coding sequence is TGTGCCACCAGCAGCACCGGGACAGATAAAATCAATGAGCAGTTCTTC.

This clonotype was counted between two and nine times. The genes are TRBV5-1 and TRBJ2-7; D not certain. This CDR3 spans 13 amino acids. V gave up 0 bases and J gave up 3 bases, with 7 bases separating them. Germline V lookup: CDR1 SGHRS, CDR2 YFSETQ. The CDR3 bases are TGCGCCAGCAGCTTGGACGGCCTCTACGAGCAGTACTTC. Translation gives CASSLDGLYEQYF.

This clonotype was recorded only once. The V gene is TRBV2, the J gene TRBJ1-6; perhaps TRBD1 as D (5 bases). This CDR3 comprises 14 residues. Trimming cost V 4 bases and J 7 bases, with 11 bases left between them. Per the germline V gene, CDR1 is SNHLY and CDR2 is FYNNEI. The CDR3 is CASSVGTENSPLHF. DNA of the CDR3: TGTGCCAGCAGTGTCGGGACGGAGAATTCACCCCTCCACTTT.

This rearrangement joins TRBV7-8 to TRBJ2-3; 8 positions match TRBD1. The CDR3 length is 15 residues. The ends lost 4 bases at V and 6 bases at J; junction bases unmatched: 9. Germline-derived CDR1 and CDR2 are SGHVS and FQNEAQ. CDR3 bases: TGTGCCAGCAGCTCCGCGGGACAGGTTTACGATACGCAGTATTTT. Translating gives CASSSAGQVYDTQYF.

This clonotype has just a few counts. The chain employs TRBV25-1 and TRBJ1-2; D possibly corresponds to TRBD1 (5 bases). Trimming stripped 1 base from V and 0 bases from J, with 18 bases between. Germline CDR1 MGHDK, CDR2 SYGVNS. CDR3 length equals 18 residues. The CDR3 coding sequence is TGTGCCAGCAGTGAATCCCCCAGACCTGGGGGGACTAACTATGGCTACACCTTC. This gives the protein CASSESPRPGGTNYGYTF.

The chain is built from TRBV30 and TRBJ2-1; tentatively, D is TRBD1 (5 bases). The CDR3 contains 10 residues. V lost 5 bases, J lost 6 bases, and 5 bases lay in between. Germline loops: CDR1 GTSNPN, CDR2 SVGIG (reference sequence). The CDR3 DNA reads as TGTGCCTGGGACAGCAATGAGCAGTTCTTC. As protein: CAWDSNEQFF.

This clonotype was counted at least ten times. This chain uses TRBV6-5 with TRBJ2-3; the match to TRBD2 covers 11 bases. This CDR3 spans 18 amino acids. Per the germline V gene, CDR1 is MNHEY and CDR2 is SVGAGI. V dropped 4 bases and J dropped 7; count of bases not matched to a gene: 16. The CDR3 reads CASSLWTEIAGGRNTQYF. CDR3 in DNA: TGTGCCAGCAGTTTGTGGACAGAAATAGCGGGAGGGAGGAATACGCAGTATTTT.

This clonotype was seen a handful of times. The chain has TRBV7-9 and TRBJ1-1, with no clear D. Germline lookup yields CDR1 SEHNR and CDR2 FQNEAQ (reference sequence). This CDR3 spans 15 amino acids. V was shortened by 5 bases and J by 1 base, with 14 bases between the two germline ends. The CDR3 nucleotides read TGTGCCAGCAGCCCCGGCGATGCGGGGAACACTGAAGCTTTCTTT. Translation gives CASSPGDAGNTEAFF.

This clonotype was seen only a few times. The chain carries TRBV20-1 and TRBJ2-1; 10 bases are shared with TRBD2. Losses at the gene ends were 1 base for V and 7 bases for J; bases not matched to a gene: 10. The CDR3 runs 16 residues. Germline CDR1 reads DFQATT; CDR2 reads SNEGSKA (reference sequence). The CDR3 reads CSARAVVAGGGNEQFF. The CDR3 bases are TGCAGTGCTAGAGCCGTCGTAGCGGGAGGTGGAAATGAGCAGTTCTTC.